This T cell receptor beta chain was identified in a study of T cells after yellow fever vaccination. Germline loops: CDR1 LGHNA, CDR2 YSLEER. CDR3 length equals 18 residues. V dropped 0 bases and J dropped 7; count of bases not matched to a gene: 18. TCRdb re-called the 5' RACE reads through MiXCR, storing one row per CDR3 protein. This sample has some 300,000 distinct CDR3 sequences, with around 9.3% found just once. The J gene is TRBJ2-7, the V gene TRBV4-3; 7 positions match TRBD1. This sequence was found in a man younger than 35 who received the YFV17D yellow fever vaccine. Sequencing was performed on CD4+ T cells sorted from PBMCs, taken 5 days after the yellow fever booster vaccination. The CDR3 reads CASSQDRAPGQPMLEQYF. The CDR3 DNA follows: TGCGCCAGCAGCCAAGATCGGGCCCCGGGACAGCCTATGCTGGAGCAGTACTTC.